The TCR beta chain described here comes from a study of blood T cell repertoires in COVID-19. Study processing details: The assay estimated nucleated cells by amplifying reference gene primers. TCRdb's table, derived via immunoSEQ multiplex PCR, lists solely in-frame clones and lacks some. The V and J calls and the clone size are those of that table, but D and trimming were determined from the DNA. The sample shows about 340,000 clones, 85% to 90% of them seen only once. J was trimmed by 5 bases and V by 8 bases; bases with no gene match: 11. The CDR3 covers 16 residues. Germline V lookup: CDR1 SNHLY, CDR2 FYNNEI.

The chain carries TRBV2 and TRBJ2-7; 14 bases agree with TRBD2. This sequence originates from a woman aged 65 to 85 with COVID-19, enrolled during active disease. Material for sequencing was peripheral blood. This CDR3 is CASYGLAGGRWNEQYF. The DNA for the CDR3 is TGTGCCAGCTATGGACTAGCGGGGGGCCGTTGGAACGAGCAGTACTTC.